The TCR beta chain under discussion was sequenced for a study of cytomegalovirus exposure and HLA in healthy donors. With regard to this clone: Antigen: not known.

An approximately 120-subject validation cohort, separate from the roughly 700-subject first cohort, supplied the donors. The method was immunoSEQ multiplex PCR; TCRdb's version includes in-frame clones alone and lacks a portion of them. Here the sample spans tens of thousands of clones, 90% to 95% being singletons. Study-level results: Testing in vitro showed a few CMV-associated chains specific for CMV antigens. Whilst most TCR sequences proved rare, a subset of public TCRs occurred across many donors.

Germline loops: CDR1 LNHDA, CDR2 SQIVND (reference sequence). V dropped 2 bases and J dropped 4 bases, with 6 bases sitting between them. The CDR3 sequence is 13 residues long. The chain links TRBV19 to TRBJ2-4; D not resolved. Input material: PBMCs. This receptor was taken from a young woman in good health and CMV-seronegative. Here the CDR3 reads CASSIRQKNIQYF. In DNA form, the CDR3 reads TGTGCCAGTAGTATAAGACAAAAAAACATTCAGTACTTC.